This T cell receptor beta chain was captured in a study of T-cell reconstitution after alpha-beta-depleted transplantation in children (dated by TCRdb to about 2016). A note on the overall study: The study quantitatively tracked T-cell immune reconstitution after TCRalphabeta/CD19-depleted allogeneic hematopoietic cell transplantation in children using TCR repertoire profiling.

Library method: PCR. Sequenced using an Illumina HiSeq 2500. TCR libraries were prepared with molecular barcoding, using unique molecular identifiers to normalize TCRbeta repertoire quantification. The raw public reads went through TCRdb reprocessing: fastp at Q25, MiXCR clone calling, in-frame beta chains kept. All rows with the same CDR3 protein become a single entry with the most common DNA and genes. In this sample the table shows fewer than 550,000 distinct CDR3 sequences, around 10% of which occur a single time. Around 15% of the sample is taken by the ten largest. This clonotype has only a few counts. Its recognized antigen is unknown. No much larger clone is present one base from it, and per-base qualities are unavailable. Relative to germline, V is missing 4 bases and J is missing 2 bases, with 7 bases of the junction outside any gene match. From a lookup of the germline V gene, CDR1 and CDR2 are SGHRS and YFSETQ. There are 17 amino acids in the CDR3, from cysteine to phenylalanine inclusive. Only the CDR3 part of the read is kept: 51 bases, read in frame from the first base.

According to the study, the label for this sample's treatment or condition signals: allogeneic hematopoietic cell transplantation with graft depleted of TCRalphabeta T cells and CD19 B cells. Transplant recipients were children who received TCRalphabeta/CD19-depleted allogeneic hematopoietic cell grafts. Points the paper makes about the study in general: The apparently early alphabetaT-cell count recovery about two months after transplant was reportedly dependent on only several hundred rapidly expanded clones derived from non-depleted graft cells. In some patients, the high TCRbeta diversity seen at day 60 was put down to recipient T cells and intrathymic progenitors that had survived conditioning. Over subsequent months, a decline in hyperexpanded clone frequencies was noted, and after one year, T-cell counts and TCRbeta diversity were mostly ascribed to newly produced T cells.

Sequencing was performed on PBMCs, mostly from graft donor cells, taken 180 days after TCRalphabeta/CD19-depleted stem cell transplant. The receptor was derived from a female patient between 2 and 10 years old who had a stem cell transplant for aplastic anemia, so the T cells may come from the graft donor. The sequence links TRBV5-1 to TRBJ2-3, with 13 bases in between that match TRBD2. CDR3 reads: CASSLGTSGDSTDTQYF. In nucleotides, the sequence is TGCGCCAGCAGCCTAGGGACTAGCGGGGACTCCACAGATACGCAGTATTTT.